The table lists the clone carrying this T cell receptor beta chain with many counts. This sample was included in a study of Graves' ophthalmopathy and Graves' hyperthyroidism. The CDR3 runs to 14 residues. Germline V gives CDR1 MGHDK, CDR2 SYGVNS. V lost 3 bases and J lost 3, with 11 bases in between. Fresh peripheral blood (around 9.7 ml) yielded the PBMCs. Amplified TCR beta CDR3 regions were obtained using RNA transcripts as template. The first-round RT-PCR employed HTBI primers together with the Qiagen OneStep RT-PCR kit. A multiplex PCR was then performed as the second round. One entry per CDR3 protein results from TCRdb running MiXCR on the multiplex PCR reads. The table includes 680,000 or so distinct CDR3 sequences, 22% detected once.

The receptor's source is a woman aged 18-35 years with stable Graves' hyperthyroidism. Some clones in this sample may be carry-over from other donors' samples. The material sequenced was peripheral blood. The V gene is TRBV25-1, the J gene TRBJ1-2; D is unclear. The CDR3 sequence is CASSDQDGYYGYTF. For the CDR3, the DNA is TGTGCCAGCAGTGATCAGGACGGATACTATGGCTACACCTTC.